The rows below give T cell receptor beta chains drawn from one sample of a study of cytomegalovirus exposure and HLA in healthy donors. Clones were read by immunoSEQ multiplex PCR, and TCRdb kept only the in-frame ones, dropping some. The profile shows some 110,000 clones, roughly nine tenths of them singletons. Source material: PBMCs. Receptors were obtained from a man aged 18 to 30 in good health and CMV-seropositive. Both conserved end residues are part of each CDR3. D genes are given only for firm matches. Clone size is given for some rows only: seen once, a few or many times, or a class if the clone is expanded.

D gene,J gene,V gene,clone size,CDR3 protein,CDR3 DNA
.,TRBJ1-3,TRBV7-9,.,CASSPPLGTPDRNTIYF,TGTGCCAGCAGCCCCCCCCTCGGGACTCCGGACCGAAACACCATATATTTT
TRBD2,TRBJ2-5,TRBV4-3,.,CASSQRTSGEETQYF,TGCGCCAGCAGCCAACGGACTAGCGGGGAAGAGACCCAGTACTTC
.,TRBJ1-3,TRBV19,.,CASSVPGTRGGNTIYF,TGTGCCAGTAGTGTCCCCGGGACACGAGGAGGAAACACCATATATTTT
.,TRBJ1-1,TRBV5-1,.,CASSSRQGTAEAFF,TGCGCCAGCAGCTCCCGGCAGGGAACTGCTGAAGCTTTCTTT
.,TRBJ1-2,TRBV6-5,.,CASSYATGRGGYTF,TGTGCCAGCAGTTACGCGACAGGCCGGGGTGGCTACACCTTC
TRBD2,TRBJ2-7,TRBV5-5,.,CASSLKWTSYEQYF,TGTGCCAGCAGCTTGAAGTGGACTAGCTACGAGCAGTACTTC
.,TRBJ1-2,TRBV7-6,.,CASSFRSVLDGGHGYTF,TGTGCCAGCAGCTTTAGGTCAGTGCTGGACGGAGGGCATGGCTACACCTTC
.,TRBJ1-6,TRBV2,few,CASSGGNSPLHF,TGTGCCAGCAGTGGTGGCAATTCACCCCTCCACTTT
TRBD1,TRBJ1-4,TRBV27,.,CASRIQGDEKLFF,TGTGCCAGCAGGATTCAGGGGGATGAAAAACTGTTTTTT
.,TRBJ1-1,TRBV7-9,once,CASNKVTQGNTEAFF,TGTGCCAGCAACAAAGTAACACAGGGGAACACTGAAGCTTTCTTT
TRBD1,TRBJ2-1,TRBV9,once,CASSVRLGQGINEQFF,TGTGCCAGCAGCGTACGTCTGGGACAGGGCATAAATGAGCAGTTCTTC
TRBD2,TRBJ2-5,TRBV18,.,CASSQPSSGYQETQYF,TGTGCCAGCTCACAACCCTCTAGCGGGTACCAAGAGACCCAGTACTTC
TRBD1,TRBJ2-2,TRBV5-4,.,CASSLDRGVTGELFF,TGTGCCAGCAGCCTAGACAGGGGAGTTACCGGGGAGCTGTTTTTT
TRBD1,TRBJ2-1,TRBV4-1,.,CASSPGQGAYNEQFF,TGCGCCAGCAGCCCGGGACAGGGGGCCTACAATGAGCAGTTCTTC
.,TRBJ1-6,TRBV21-1,.,CASTILGASLSSYNSPLHF,TGTGCCAGCACCATTTTGGGAGCATCTCTAAGCTCCTATAATTCACCCCTCCACTTT
TRBD2,TRBJ2-1,TRBV6-4,.,CASSDDSGGYNEQFF,TGTGCCAGCAGTGACGACAGCGGGGGCTACAATGAGCAGTTCTTC
.,TRBJ2-1,TRBV19,.,CASSIDTLPYNEQFF,TGTGCCAGTAGTATAGACACCCTACCATACAATGAGCAGTTCTTC
.,TRBJ1-6,TRBV19,.,CASSRGSRSYNSPLHF,TGTGCCAGTAGCCGAGGCAGCCGCTCCTATAATTCACCCCTCCACTTT
.,TRBJ2-2,TRBV6-6,once,CASSYGGSGELFF,TGTGCCAGCAGTTACGGCGGCTCCGGGGAGCTGTTTTTT
.,TRBJ1-2,TRBV7-5,.,CVRIETAKYYGYTF,TGTGTCAGAATCGAGACAGCGAAGTATTATGGCTACACCTTC
TRBD1,TRBJ2-6,TRBV18,.,CASSPGTGLGANVLTF,TGTGCCAGCTCACCCGGGACAGGGCTAGGGGCCAACGTCCTGACTTTC
.,TRBJ2-1,TRBV5-5,.,CASSFPGVSYNEQFF,TGTGCCAGCAGCTTTCCGGGGGTCTCCTACAATGAGCAGTTCTTC
TRBD2,TRBJ2-3,TRBV6-5,.,CASSLTTSPTDTQYF,TGTGCCAGCAGTTTAACGACTAGCCCCACAGATACGCAGTATTTT
.,TRBJ1-2,TRBV4-1,.,CASRDLGPTFNYGYTF,TGCGCCAGCAGGGACTTGGGCCCCACTTTTAACTATGGCTACACCTTC
.,TRBJ2-1,TRBV5-6,few,CASSLTVMRQFF,TGTGCCAGCAGCTTGACAGTAATGAGGCAGTTCTTC
.,TRBJ2-7,TRBV6-5,once,CASSYSKADPTGEQYF,TGTGCCAGCAGTTACTCAAAGGCAGACCCTACGGGTGAGCAGTACTTC
.,TRBJ1-4,TRBV4-2,.,CASSQGVSRPGNEKLFF,TGTGCCAGCAGCCAAGGGGTGTCAAGGCCGGGTAATGAAAAACTGTTTTTT
.,TRBJ2-6,TRBV5-1,once,CASSPGPGVSGANVLTF,TGCGCCAGCAGCCCAGGCCCAGGGGTCTCTGGGGCCAACGTCCTGACTTTC
.,TRBJ1-4,TRBV28,.,CASSLEAGEWEKLFF,TGTGCCAGCAGTTTGGAGGCAGGGGAGTGGGAAAAACTGTTTTTT
.,TRBJ1-4,TRBV28,.,CASSTGGRANEKLFF,TGTGCCAGCAGTACCGGGGGGAGGGCTAATGAAAAACTGTTTTTT
.,TRBJ2-7,TRBV5-5,.,CASSLGGSEQYF,TGTGCCAGCAGCTTGGGAGGGAGCGAGCAGTACTTC
.,TRBJ2-7,TRBV4-3,.,CASSRDRTYEQYF,TGCGCCAGCAGCCGAGACAGGACCTACGAGCAGTACTTC
TRBD1,TRBJ2-1,TRBV5-1,.,CVSSQQDRRNEQFF,TGCGTCAGCAGCCAGCAGGACAGGAGGAATGAGCAGTTCTTC
TRBD1,TRBJ1-1,TRBV5-1,.,CASSFTGTGVYTEAFF,TGCGCCAGCAGCTTTACCGGGACAGGGGTTTACACTGAAGCTTTCTTT
.,TRBJ1-2,TRBV20-1,.,CSVGRTYGYTF,TGCAGTGTTGGGCGGACTTATGGCTACACCTTC
TRBD1,TRBJ2-6,TRBV28,.,CASSYDRGRAGANVLTF,TGTGCCAGCAGTTACGACAGGGGGCGGGCTGGGGCCAACGTCCTGACTTTC
TRBD1,TRBJ1-1,TRBV5-1,.,CASSGQGATEAFF,TGCGCCAGCAGTGGACAGGGGGCGACTGAAGCTTTCTTT
.,TRBJ2-1,TRBV6-5,.,CASRPGGRAYNEQFF,TGTGCCAGCAGACCTGGTGGCAGGGCCTACAATGAGCAGTTCTTC
.,TRBJ2-7,TRBV7-9,.,CASSLGERTYEQYF,TGTGCCAGCAGCTTAGGGGAGAGGACCTACGAGCAGTACTTC